Described below is a single TCR beta chain sequence and its context. This sample is part of a study of blood T cell repertoires in COVID-19. Across the whole study: The United States, Italy and Spain were the sources of the acute and convalescent COVID-19 samples. The cDNA or gDNA used as material had been derived from T cells, B-cell-depleted T cells, or PBMCs.

As originally analysed: Nucleated cell number was recorded as an estimate derived from reference gene primer amplification. Profiling relied on immunoSEQ multiplex PCR, and the TCRdb table lists in-frame clones only, not all of them. V and J calls and clone size are given by that table; D and trimming were obtained from the DNA. The table shows some 200,000 clones, with around 80% occurring only once. The CDR3 sequence is 14 residues long. Germline V gene sequence: CDR1 KGHDR, CDR2 SFDVKD. The V and J ends lost 2 bases and 12 bases respectively, with 19 bases between them. V gene TRBV24-1 combines with J gene TRBJ2-7; D is possibly TRBD2 (8 bases). Sequenced input: peripheral blood. This sequence was found in a human donor with acute or convalescent COVID-19. The donor label of this sample is uncertain. CDR3 amino acids: CATSDWTSRGGLYF. The CDR3 DNA follows: TGTGCCACCAGTGATTGGACTAGCAGGGGGGGTCTGTACTTC.